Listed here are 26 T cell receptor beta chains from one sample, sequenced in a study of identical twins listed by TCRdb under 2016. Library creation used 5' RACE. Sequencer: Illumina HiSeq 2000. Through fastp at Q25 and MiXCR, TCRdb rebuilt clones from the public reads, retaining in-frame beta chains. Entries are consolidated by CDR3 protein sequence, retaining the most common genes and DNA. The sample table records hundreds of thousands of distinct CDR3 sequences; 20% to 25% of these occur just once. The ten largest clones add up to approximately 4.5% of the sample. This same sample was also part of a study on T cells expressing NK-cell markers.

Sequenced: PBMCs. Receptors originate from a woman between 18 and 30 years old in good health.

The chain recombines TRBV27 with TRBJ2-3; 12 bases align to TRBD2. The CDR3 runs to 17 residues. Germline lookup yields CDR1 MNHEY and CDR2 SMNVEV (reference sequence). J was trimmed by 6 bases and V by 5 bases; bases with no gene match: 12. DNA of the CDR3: TGTGCCAGCAGTCCAATTCTAGCGGGAGGGGCATCGGATACGCAGTATTTT. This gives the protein CASSPILAGGASDTQYF.

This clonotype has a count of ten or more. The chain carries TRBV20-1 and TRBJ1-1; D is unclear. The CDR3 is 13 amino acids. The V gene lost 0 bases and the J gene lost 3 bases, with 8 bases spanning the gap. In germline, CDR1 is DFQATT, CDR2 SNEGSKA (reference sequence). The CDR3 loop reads CSARDGPHTEAFF. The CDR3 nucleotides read TGCAGTGCTAGAGACGGGCCCCACACTGAAGCTTTCTTT.

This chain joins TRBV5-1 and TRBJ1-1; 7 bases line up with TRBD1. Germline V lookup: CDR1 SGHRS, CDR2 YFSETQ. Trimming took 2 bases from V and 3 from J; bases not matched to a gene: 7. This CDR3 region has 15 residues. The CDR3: CASSFRQGGDTEAFF. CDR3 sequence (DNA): TGCGCCAGCAGCTTCCGACAGGGTGGCGACACTGAAGCTTTCTTT.

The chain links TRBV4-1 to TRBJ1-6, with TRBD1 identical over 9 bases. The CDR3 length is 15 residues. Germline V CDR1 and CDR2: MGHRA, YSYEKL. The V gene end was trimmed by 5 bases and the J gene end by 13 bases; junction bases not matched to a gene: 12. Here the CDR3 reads CASSAPGQGKAPLHF. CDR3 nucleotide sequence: TGCGCCAGCAGCGCACCGGGACAGGGAAAAGCGCCCCTCCACTTT.

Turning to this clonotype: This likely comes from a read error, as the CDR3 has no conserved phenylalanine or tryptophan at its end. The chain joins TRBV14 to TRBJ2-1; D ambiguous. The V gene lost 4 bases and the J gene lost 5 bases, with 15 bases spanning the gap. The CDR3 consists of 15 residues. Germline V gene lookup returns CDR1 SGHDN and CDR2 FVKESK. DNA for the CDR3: TGTGCCAGCAGCCGACTCGCAAGGAATCACAATGAGCAGTTCCTC. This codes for CASSRLARNHNEQFL.

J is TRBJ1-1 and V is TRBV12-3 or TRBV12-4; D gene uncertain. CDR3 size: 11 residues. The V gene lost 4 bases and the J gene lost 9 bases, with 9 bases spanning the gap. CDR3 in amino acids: CASSSYTKAFF. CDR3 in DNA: TGTGCCAGCAGTTCATACACAAAAGCTTTCTTT.

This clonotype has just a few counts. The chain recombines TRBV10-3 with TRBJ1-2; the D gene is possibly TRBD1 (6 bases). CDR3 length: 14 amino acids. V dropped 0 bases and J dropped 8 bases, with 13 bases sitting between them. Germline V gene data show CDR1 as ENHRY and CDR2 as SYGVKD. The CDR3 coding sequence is TGTGCCATCAGTGAGTCGACTCGCGGGGGCGGCTACACCTTC. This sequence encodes CAISESTRGGGYTF.

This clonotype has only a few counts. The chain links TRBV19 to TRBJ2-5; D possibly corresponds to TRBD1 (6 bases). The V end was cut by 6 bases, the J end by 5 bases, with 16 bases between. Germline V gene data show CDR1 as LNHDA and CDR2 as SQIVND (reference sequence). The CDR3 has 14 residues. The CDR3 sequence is CASRPTGSGETQYF. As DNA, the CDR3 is TGTGCCAGTAGGCCTACAGGGTCCGGCGAGACCCAGTACTTC.

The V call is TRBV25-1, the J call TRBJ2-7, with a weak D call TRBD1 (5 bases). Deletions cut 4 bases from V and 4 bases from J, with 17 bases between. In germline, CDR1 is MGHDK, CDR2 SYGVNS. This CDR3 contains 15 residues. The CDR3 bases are TGTGCCAGCAGTGGTAGTGGTCCAGGGATGTACGAGCAGTACTTC. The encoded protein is CASSGSGPGMYEQYF.

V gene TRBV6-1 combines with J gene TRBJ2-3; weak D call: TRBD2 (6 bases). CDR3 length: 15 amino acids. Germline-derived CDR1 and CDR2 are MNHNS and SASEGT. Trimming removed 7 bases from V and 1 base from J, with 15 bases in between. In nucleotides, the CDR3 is TGTGCCAGCACCCTAGGAGGGTTTGGCACAGATACGCAGTATTTT. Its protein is CASTLGGFGTDTQYF.

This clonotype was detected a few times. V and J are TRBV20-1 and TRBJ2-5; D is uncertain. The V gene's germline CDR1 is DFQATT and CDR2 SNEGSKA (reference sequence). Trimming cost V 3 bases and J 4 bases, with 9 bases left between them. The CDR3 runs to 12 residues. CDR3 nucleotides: TGCAGTGCTAGTGGCCAGAGAGAGACCCAGTACTTC. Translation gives CSASGQRETQYF.

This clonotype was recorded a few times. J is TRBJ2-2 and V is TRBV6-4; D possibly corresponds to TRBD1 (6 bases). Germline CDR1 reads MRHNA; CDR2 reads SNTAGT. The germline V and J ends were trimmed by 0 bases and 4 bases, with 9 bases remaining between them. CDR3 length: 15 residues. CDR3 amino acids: CASSDSGRGTGELFF. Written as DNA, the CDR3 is TGTGCCAGCAGTGACTCAGGCAGGGGCACCGGGGAGCTGTTTTTT.

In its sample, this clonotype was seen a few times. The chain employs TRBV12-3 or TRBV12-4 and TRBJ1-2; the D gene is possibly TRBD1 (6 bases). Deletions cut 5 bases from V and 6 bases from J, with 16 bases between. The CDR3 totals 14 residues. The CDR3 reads CASSILTGLNGYTF. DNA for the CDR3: TGTGCCAGCAGTATCCTTACAGGGCTCAATGGCTACACCTTC.

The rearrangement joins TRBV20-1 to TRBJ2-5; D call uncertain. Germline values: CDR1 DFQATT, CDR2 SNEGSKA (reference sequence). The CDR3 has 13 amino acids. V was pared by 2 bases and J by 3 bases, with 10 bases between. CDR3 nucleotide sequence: TGCAGTGCTAGAAGGGTTCTCAAAGAGACCCAGTACTTC. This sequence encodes CSARRVLKETQYF.

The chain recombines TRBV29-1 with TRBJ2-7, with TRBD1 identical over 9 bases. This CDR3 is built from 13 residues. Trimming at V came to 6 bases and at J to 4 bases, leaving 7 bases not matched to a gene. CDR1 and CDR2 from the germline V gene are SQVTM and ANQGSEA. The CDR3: CSVEPGQGYEQYF. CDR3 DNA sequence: TGCAGCGTGGAGCCGGGACAGGGTTACGAGCAGTACTTC.

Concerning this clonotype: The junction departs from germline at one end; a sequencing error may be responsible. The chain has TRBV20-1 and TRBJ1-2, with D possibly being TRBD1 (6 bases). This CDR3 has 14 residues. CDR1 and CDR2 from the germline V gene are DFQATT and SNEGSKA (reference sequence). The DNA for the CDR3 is TGCAGTGCAAGAGACAGGAGCTCTAACTATGGCTACACCTTC. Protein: CSARDRSSNYGYTF.

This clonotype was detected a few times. The chain's CDR3 is CASSESFTDTQYF. In DNA, the CDR3 is TGCGCCAGCAGTGAGAGTTTTACAGATACGCAGTATTTT. The rearrangement joins TRBV10-1 to TRBJ2-3; D gene ambiguous. CDR1 is WNHNN and CDR2 is SYGVQD in the germline V gene (reference sequence). The CDR3 runs 13 residues. Trimming cost V 2 bases and J 3 bases, with 6 bases left between them.

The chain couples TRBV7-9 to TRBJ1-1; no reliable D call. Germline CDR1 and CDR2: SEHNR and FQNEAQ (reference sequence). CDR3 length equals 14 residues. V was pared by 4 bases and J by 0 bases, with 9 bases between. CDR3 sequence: CASSSPYMNTEAFF. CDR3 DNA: TGTGCCAGCAGCTCCCCCTACATGAACACTGAAGCTTTCTTT.

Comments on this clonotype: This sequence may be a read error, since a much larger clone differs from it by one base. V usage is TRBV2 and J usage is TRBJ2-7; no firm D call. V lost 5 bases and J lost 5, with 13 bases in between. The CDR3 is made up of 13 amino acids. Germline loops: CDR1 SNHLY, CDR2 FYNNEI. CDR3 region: CASSLWSSHEQYF. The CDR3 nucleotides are TGTGCCAGCAGTCTTTGGTCAAGCCACGAGCAGTACTTC.

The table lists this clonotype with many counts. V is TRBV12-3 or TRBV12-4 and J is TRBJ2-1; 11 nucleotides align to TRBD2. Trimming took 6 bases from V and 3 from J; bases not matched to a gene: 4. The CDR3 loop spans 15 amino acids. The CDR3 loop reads CASSFGTSGYNEQFF. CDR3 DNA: TGTGCCAGCAGCTTCGGGACTAGCGGCTACAATGAGCAGTTCTTC.

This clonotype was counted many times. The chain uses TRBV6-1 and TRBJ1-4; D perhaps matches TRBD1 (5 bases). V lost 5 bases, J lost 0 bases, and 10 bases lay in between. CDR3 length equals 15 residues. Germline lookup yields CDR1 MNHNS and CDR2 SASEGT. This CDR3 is CASSKGSATNEKLFF. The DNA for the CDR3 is TGTGCCAGCAGTAAGGGGTCTGCAACTAATGAAAAACTGTTTTTT.

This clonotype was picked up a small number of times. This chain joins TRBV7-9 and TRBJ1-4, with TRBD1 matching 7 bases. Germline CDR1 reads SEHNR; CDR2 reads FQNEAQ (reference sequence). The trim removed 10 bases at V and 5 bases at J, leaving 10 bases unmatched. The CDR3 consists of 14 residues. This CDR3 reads CAIGSGTENEKLFF. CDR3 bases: TGTGCCATCGGGAGTGGGACAGAGAATGAAAAACTGTTTTTT.

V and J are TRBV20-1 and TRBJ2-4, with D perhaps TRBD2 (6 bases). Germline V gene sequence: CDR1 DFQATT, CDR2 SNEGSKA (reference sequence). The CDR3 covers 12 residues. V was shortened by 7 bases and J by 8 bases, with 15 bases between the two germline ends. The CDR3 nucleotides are TGCAGTGTTAGGGACTTTGGGGACATTCAGTACTTC. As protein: CSVRDFGDIQYF.

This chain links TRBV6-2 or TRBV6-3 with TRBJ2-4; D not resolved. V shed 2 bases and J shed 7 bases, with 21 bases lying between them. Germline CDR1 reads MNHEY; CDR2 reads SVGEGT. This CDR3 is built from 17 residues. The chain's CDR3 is CASSYTRRRLTSNIQYF. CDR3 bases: TGTGCCAGCAGTTACACACGCAGGAGACTCACGAGTAACATTCAGTACTTC.

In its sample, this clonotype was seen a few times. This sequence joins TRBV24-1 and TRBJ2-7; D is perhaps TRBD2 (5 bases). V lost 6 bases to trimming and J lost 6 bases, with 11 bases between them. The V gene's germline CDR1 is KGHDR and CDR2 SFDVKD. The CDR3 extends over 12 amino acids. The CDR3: CATSSEGGEQYF. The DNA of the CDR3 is TGTGCCACCAGTAGTGAGGGTGGCGAGCAGTACTTC.

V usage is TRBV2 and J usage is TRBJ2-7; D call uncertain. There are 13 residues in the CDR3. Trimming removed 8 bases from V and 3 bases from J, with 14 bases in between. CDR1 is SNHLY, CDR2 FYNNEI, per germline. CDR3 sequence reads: CASGRVIGYEQYF. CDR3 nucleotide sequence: TGTGCCAGCGGCCGTGTCATTGGCTACGAGCAGTACTTC.